Below, one TCR beta chain is given with its context. The antigen is undetermined. Generated by immunoSEQ multiplex PCR, the TCRdb table keeps only in-frame clones and is missing some. The table has millions of clones, over 85% seen once. V gave up 4 bases and J gave up 5 bases, with 14 bases separating them. The CDR3 length is 14 residues. Per germline, CDR1 LNHDA and CDR2 SQIVND (reference sequence). The data derive from a study of shared clonotypes between healthy human individuals. Study overall: The plates for each donor numbered three CD4 naive, three CD4 memory, two CD8 naive and one CD8 memory. Study-wide findings and caveats: Clonotypes not shared had lower generation probabilities than those common to all four donors.

Terminally differentiated effector memory CD45RA+ cells were left out of the naive CD8 fraction, which was CD45RO-negative and positively selected for CCR7. Every donor, a Caucasian adult, lived in Nashville, Tennessee. The clonotype comes from a man younger than 35 in good health. Sequencing used naive CD8+ T cells sorted from blood. This chain connects TRBV19 to TRBJ1-1; no reliable D call. Here the CDR3 reads CASSTTGVGTEAFF. CDR3 nucleotide sequence: TGTGCCAGTAGTACCACGGGAGTAGGTACTGAAGCTTTCTTT.